This T cell receptor beta chain emerged from a study of T cell changes during pregnancy in multiple sclerosis. V lost 3 bases, J lost 3 bases, and 13 bases lay in between. The CDR3 sequence is 15 residues long. Germline lookup yields CDR1 SGHNT and CDR2 YYREEE (reference sequence). Profiled with immunoSEQ multiplex PCR; TCRdb holds only in-frame clones, not every one. The repertoire has 60,000 to 95,000 clones, just over 90% of them found once; the top ten carry more than 0.4%. The clonotype comes from a female donor with multiple sclerosis, enrolled in a pregnancy study. This chain joins TRBV5-4 and TRBJ2-1; a weak D match, TRBD1 (6 bases). This specimen consisted of CD4+ T cells from peripheral blood mononuclear cells, obtained before pregnancy. In DNA, the CDR3 is TGTGCCAGCAGCTCTCGCCGGGACAACTACAATGAGCAGTTCTTC. This sequence encodes CASSSRRDNYNEQFF.